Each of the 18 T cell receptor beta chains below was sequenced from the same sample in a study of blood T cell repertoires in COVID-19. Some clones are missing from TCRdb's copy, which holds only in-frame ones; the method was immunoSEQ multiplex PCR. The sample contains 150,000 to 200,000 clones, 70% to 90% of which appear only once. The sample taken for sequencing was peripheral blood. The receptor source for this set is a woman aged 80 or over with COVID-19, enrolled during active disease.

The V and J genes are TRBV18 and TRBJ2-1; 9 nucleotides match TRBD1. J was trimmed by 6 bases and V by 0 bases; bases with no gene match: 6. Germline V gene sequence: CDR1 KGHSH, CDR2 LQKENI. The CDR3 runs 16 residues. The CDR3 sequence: CASSPPKPGQGNEQFF. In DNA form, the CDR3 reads TGTGCCAGCTCACCACCGAAACCGGGACAGGGCAATGAGCAGTTCTTC.

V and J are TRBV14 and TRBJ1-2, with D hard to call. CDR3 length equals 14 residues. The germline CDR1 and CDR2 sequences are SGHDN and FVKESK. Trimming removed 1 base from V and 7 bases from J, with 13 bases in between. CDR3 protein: CASSQVTTQRGYTF. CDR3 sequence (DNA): TGTGCCAGCAGCCAAGTTACCACCCAGCGTGGCTACACCTTC.

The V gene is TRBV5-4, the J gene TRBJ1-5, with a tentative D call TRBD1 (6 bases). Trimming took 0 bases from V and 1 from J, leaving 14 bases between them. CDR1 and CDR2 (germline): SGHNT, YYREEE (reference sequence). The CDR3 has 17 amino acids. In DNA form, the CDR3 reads TGTGCCAGCAGCTTGGGGCCAGGACAGCAGAGCAATCAGCCCCAGCATTTT. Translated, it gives CASSLGPGQQSNQPQHF.

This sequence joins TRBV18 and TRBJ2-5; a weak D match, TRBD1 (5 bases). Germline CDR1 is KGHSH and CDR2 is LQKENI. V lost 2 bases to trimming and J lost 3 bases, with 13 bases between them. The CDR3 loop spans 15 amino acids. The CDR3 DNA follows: TGTGCCAGCTCACCATCGACAGTATTAGAAGAGACCCAGTACTTC. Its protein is CASSPSTVLEETQYF.

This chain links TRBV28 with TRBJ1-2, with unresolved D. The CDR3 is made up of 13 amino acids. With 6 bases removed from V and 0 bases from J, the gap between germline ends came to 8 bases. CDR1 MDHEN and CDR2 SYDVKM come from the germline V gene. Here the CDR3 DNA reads TGTGCCAGCAGCACTTCCACTAACTATGGCTACACCTTC. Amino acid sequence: CASSTSTNYGYTF.

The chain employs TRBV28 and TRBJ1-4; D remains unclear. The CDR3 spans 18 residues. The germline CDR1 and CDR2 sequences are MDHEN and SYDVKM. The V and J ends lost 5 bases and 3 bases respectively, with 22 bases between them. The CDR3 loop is CASSPYPTAPGSNEKLFF. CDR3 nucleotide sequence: TGTGCCAGCAGTCCCTACCCGACTGCGCCGGGATCTAATGAAAAACTGTTTTTT.

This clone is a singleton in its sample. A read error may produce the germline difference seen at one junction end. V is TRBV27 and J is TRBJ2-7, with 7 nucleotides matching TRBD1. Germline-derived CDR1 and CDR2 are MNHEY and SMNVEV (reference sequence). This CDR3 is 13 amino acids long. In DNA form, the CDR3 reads TGTGCCAGCAGCCGACAGGGTTCCTTCGAGCAGTACTTC. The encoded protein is CASSRQGSFEQYF.

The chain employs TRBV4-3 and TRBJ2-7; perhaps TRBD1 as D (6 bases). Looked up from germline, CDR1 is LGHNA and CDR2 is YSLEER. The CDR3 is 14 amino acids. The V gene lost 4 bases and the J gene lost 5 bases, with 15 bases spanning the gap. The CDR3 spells CASSLYKGVHEQYF. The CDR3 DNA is TGCGCCAGCAGCCTCTATAAGGGGGTCCACGAGCAGTACTTC.

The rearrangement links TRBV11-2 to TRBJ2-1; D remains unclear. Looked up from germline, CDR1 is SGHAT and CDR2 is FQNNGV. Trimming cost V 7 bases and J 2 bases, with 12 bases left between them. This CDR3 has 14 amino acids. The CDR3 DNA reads TGTGCCAGCAACGAGGCGCTAGCCTACAATGAGCAGTTCTTC. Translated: CASNEALAYNEQFF.

The CDR3 region is CASSREGTGGDTEAFF. The CDR3 DNA follows: TGTGCCAGCAGCCGGGAGGGTACAGGGGGGGACACTGAAGCTTTCTTT. The rearrangement joins TRBV3-1 (or the pseudogene TRBV3-2) to TRBJ1-1; the match to TRBD1 covers 8 bases. Trimming removed 4 bases from V and 3 bases from J; junction bases left unmatched: 10. Looked up from germline, CDR1 is LGHDT and CDR2 is YNNKEL (reference sequence). The CDR3 loop spans 16 amino acids.

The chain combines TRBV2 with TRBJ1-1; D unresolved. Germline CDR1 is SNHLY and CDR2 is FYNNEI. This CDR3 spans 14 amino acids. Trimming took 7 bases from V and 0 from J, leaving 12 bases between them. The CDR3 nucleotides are TGTGCCAGCAAAGGCCCCGGGGTGAACACTGAAGCTTTCTTT. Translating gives CASKGPGVNTEAFF.

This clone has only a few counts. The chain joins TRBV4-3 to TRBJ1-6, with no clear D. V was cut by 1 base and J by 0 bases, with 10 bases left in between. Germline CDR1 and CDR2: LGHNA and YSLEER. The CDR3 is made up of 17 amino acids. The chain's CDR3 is CASSQVAVNSYNSPLHF. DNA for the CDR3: TGCGCCAGCAGCCAAGTAGCGGTGAACTCCTATAATTCACCCCTCCACTTT.

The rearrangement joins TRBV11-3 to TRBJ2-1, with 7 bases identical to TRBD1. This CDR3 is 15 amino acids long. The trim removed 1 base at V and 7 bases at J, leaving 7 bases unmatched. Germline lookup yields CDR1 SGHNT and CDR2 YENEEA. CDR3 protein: CASSLAGTEENEQFF. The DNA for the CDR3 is TGTGCCAGCAGCTTAGCCGGGACAGAAGAAAATGAGCAGTTCTTC.

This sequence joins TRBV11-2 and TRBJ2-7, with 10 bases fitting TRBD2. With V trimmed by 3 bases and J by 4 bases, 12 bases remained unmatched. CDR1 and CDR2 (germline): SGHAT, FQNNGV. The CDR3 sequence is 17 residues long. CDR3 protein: CASSFPRPGLAKYEQYF. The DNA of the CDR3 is TGTGCCAGCAGCTTCCCTCGACCGGGACTAGCGAAATACGAGCAGTACTTC.

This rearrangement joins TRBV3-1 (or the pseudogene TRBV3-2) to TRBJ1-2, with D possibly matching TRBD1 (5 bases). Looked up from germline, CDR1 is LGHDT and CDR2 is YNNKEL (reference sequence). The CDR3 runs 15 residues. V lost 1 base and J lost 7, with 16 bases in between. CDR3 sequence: CASSQAPDMVGGYTF. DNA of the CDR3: TGTGCCAGCAGCCAAGCCCCGGACATGGTAGGTGGCTACACCTTC.

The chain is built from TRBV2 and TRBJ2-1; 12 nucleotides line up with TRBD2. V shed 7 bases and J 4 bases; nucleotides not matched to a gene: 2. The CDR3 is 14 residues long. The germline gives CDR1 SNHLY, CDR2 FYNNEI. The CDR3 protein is CASTTSGRYNEQFF. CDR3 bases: TGTGCCAGCACTACTAGCGGGAGGTACAATGAGCAGTTCTTC. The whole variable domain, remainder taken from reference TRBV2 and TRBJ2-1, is EPEVTQTPSHQVTQMGQEVILRCVPISNHLYFYWYRQILGQKVEFLVSFYNNEISEKSEIFDDQFSVERPDGSNFTLKIRSTKLEDSAMYFCASTTSGRYNEQFFGPGTRLTVL.

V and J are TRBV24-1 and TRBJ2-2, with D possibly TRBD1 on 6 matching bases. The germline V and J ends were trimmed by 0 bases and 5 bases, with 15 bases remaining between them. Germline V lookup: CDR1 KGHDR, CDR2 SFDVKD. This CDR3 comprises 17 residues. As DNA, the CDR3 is TGTGCCACCAGTGATTTGTCGGGCAGGGGTAATACCGGGGAGCTGTTTTTT. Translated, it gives CATSDLSGRGNTGELFF.

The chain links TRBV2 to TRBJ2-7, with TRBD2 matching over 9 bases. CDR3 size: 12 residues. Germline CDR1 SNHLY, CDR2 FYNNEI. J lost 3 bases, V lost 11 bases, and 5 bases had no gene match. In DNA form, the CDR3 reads TGTGCCGGTTCGACTAGCGGCTACGAGCAGTACTTC. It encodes CAGSTSGYEQYF.